The next 26 T cell receptor beta chains were all read from a single sample in a study of human T cells and chemical hapten exposure. Time point of the sample: patch test 1, 2 weeks after DPC sensitization. As for treatment: therapeutic diphenylcyclopropenone sensitization with weekly scalp DPC. Using its own MiXCR run on the RACE reads, TCRdb lists one record per CDR3 protein. This sample has 350,000 or so distinct CDR3 sequences, with around 7% found just once. The sample here was whole blood, taken in connection with sensitization to the hapten diphenylcyclopropenone (DPC). Source of these receptors: a woman aged 18-29 years with alopecia areata. Some clones in this sample may be carry-over from other donors' samples.

The chain links TRBV2 to TRBJ2-2; TRBD2 matches at 7 bases. With V trimmed by 8 bases and J by 3 bases, 0 bases remained unmatched. Germline V gene data show CDR1 as SNHLY and CDR2 as FYNNEI. The length of the CDR3 is 12 residues. CDR3 residues: CASGGDTGELFF. CDR3 DNA sequence: TGTGCCAGCGGGGGGGACACCGGGGAGCTGTTTTTT.

V is TRBV7-9 and J is TRBJ2-1; 11 nucleotides agree with TRBD1. The CDR3 totals 17 residues. The trim removed 5 bases at V and 5 bases at J, leaving 11 bases unmatched. Germline V lookup: CDR1 SEHNR, CDR2 FQNEAQ (reference sequence). CDR3 nucleotide sequence: TGTGCCAGCAGCATTACTTCCGGGACAGGGGGTAACAATGAGCAGTTCTTC. Encoded protein: CASSITSGTGGNNEQFF.

This clonotype turned up a few times. V usage is TRBV28 and J usage is TRBJ2-3; D is uncertain. Between the trimmed V and J ends, which lost 5 bases and 4 bases, there was a span of 13 bases. This CDR3 contains 14 residues. From germline, CDR1 is MDHEN and CDR2 SYDVKM. Here the CDR3 DNA reads TGTGCCAGCAGTAACGAGCCTCGGTCAGATACGCAGTATTTT. Translation gives CASSNEPRSDTQYF.

This clonotype was detected ten times or more. J is TRBJ2-7 and V is TRBV10-3; 12 bases align to TRBD2. The V and J ends lost 10 bases and 6 bases, in that order; junction bases with no gene match: 13. Germline lookup yields CDR1 ENHRY and CDR2 SYGVKD. The CDR3 runs 15 residues. For the CDR3, the DNA is TGTGCCACCTGGCCTTCACTAGCGGGGGGCTCCGAGCAGTACTTC. This gives the protein CATWPSLAGGSEQYF.

This clonotype was picked up a small number of times. This chain uses TRBV20-1 with TRBJ1-5, with D hard to call. Trimming removed 3 bases at V and 8 bases at J, with 14 bases between. The CDR3 is 13 residues long. The V gene's germline CDR1 is DFQATT and CDR2 SNEGSKA (reference sequence). CDR3 sequence: CSARVAPLEPQHF. The CDR3 DNA follows: TGCAGTGCTAGGGTTGCCCCCTTGGAGCCCCAGCATTTT.

This clonotype was seen at least ten times. Written as DNA, the CDR3 is TGTGCCAGCAGCCAAGAAGGCGGGGGGGCCCGGGACACAGATACGCAGTATTTT. Protein sequence: CASSQEGGGARDTDTQYF. The chain combines TRBV3-1 with TRBJ2-3; 9 positions agree with TRBD2. Looked up from germline, CDR1 is LGHDT and CDR2 is YNNKEL (reference sequence). Trimming at V came to 0 bases and at J to 2 bases, leaving 9 bases not matched to a gene. This CDR3 comprises 18 residues.

This clonotype was seen more than once but under ten times. This chain connects TRBV25-1 to TRBJ1-1, with D unresolved. CDR3 length equals 12 residues. Trimming took off 3 bases at V and 6 bases at J, with 8 bases between the two ends. The germline V gene has CDR1 MGHDK and CDR2 SYGVNS. The CDR3 DNA follows: TGTGCCAGCAGTGATGAGAGTGCTGAAGCTTTCTTT. Encoded protein: CASSDESAEAFF.

Ten or more counts support this clonotype. The rearrangement uses TRBV27 and TRBJ2-7; 8 nucleotides agree with TRBD1. Trimming cost V 4 bases and J 9 bases; bases outside gene matches: 5. This CDR3 has 12 residues. Germline V gives CDR1 MNHEY, CDR2 SMNVEV (reference sequence). This chain's CDR3 is CASSYGQGRQYF. The CDR3 DNA sequence: TGTGCCAGCAGTTATGGACAGGGCAGGCAGTACTTC.

This clonotype was picked up many times. This chain connects TRBV6-6 to TRBJ2-3; no clear D gene. The germline gives CDR1 MNHNY, CDR2 SVGAGI (reference sequence). Trimming took 5 bases from V and 2 from J, leaving 5 bases between them. The CDR3 runs 12 residues. The CDR3 DNA reads TGTGCCAGCAGTGATAACACAGATACGCAGTATTTT. Amino acids: CASSDNTDTQYF.

This clonotype has a handful of counts. The gene calls are TRBV28 and TRBJ1-1; the match to TRBD1 covers 9 bases. The CDR3 is 18 amino acids. V lost 3 bases to trimming and J lost 0 bases; unmatched junction nucleotides: 11. Germline CDR1 and CDR2: MDHEN and SYDVKM. The DNA for the CDR3 is TGTGCCAGCAGTTTCGAGGAGGGGAGGGACAGGGTGAACACTGAAGCTTTCTTT. The encoded protein is CASSFEEGRDRVNTEAFF.

The chain employs TRBV5-1 and TRBJ2-3; 7 nucleotides align to TRBD2. Trimming at V came to 3 bases and at J to 2 bases, leaving 3 bases not matched to a gene. This CDR3 has 14 amino acids. The germline CDR1 and CDR2 sequences are SGHRS and YFSETQ. The CDR3 DNA reads as TGCGCCAGCAGCTGCGGGGGAGCCACAGATACGCAGTATTTT. This encodes CASSCGGATDTQYF.

This clonotype has ten or more counts. CDR3 amino acids: CASGRQAYSPLHF. CDR3 sequence (DNA): TGTGCTAGTGGTCGACAGGCTTATTCACCCCTCCACTTT. The chain combines TRBV12-5 with TRBJ1-6, with D maybe TRBD1 (6 bases). Germline V gene lookup returns CDR1 LGHNT and CDR2 FRNRAP. The V end was cut by 5 bases, the J end by 8 bases, with 10 bases between. The CDR3 loop spans 13 amino acids.

The J gene is TRBJ1-6, the V gene TRBV27; 9 nucleotides match TRBD1. Germline V gene data show CDR1 as MNHEY and CDR2 as SMNVEV (reference sequence). The CDR3 has 13 residues. Germline trimming cut 7 bases from V and 8 bases from J; bases unmatched to any gene: 3. In DNA form, the CDR3 reads TGTGCCAGCACTCGGACAGGGGATTCACCCCTCCACTTT. It is translated as CASTRTGDSPLHF.

This sequence joins TRBV20-1 and TRBJ2-7; D unresolved. The V and J ends lost 3 bases and 5 bases respectively, with 11 bases between them. Germline V gene lookup returns CDR1 DFQATT and CDR2 SNEGSKA (reference sequence). This CDR3 spans 12 amino acids. The CDR3 loop is CSARSLKDEQYF. The CDR3, as DNA: TGCAGTGCTAGGTCCCTAAAGGACGAGCAGTACTTC.

This clonotype was seen at least ten times. This chain uses TRBV12-3 or TRBV12-4 with TRBJ1-2, with TRBD1 as a possible D gene (6 bases). The V end was cut by 5 bases, the J end by 0 bases, with 13 bases between. This CDR3 has 15 amino acids. This CDR3 is CASSRGVGANYGYTF. The CDR3 bases are TGTGCCAGCAGTAGGGGGGTCGGGGCTAACTATGGCTACACCTTC.

This clonotype was found a few times. The chain is built from TRBV2 and TRBJ2-2; no definite D call. This CDR3 spans 14 amino acids. Trimming cost V 4 bases and J 3 bases, with 9 bases left between them. Germline CDR1 is SNHLY and CDR2 is FYNNEI. The CDR3 DNA is TGTGCCAGCAGTGGTGGTTACCACACCGGGGAGCTGTTTTTT. Translation: CASSGGYHTGELFF. The whole variable domain, remainder taken from reference TRBV2 and TRBJ2-2, is EPEVTQTPSHQVTQMGQEVILRCVPISNHLYFYWYRQILGQKVEFLVSFYNNEISEKSEIFDDQFSVERPDGSNFTLKIRSTKLEDSAMYFCASSGGYHTGELFFGEGSRLTVL.

This chain joins TRBV27 and TRBJ2-7; 7 nucleotides line up with TRBD1. Germline CDR1 and CDR2: MNHEY and SMNVEV (reference sequence). The CDR3 sequence is 14 residues long. The V segment lost 8 bases and the J segment 0 bases; nucleotides outside the gene matches: 7. The CDR3 is CASGTGTASYEQYF. Written as DNA, the CDR3 is TGTGCCAGCGGTACCGGGACAGCCTCCTACGAGCAGTACTTC.

This clonotype was detected ten times or more. V gene TRBV6-5 combines with J gene TRBJ1-6, with D possibly matching TRBD1 (5 bases). The CDR3 extends over 13 amino acids. Deletions cut 6 bases from V and 7 bases from J, with 10 bases between. CDR1 MNHEY and CDR2 SVGAGI come from the germline V gene. The CDR3 loop reads CASRQETNSPLHF. The CDR3 DNA sequence: TGTGCCAGCAGACAGGAGACAAATTCACCCCTCCACTTT.

This clonotype showed up many times. CDR3 in amino acids: CASSGTEPYEQYF. The CDR3 DNA reads as TGTGCCAGCTCCGGGACAGAACCCTACGAGCAGTACTTC. The chain combines TRBV25-1 with TRBJ2-7; 7 positions match TRBD1. The germline V gene has CDR1 MGHDK and CDR2 SYGVNS. J lost 2 bases, V lost 8 bases, and 6 bases had no gene match. The CDR3 covers 13 residues.

The genes are TRBV29-1 and TRBJ2-5; 11 bases align to TRBD2. The CDR3 covers 15 residues. The junction had 9 bases not matched to a gene; V was cut back by 5 bases and J by 4 bases. Per germline, CDR1 SQVTM and CDR2 ANQGSEA. CDR3 in amino acids: CSVLPIAGGRETQYF. DNA of the CDR3: TGCAGCGTTTTGCCCATAGCGGGGGGGCGAGAGACCCAGTACTTC.

The table lists this clonotype with many counts. The genes are TRBV14 and TRBJ2-4; D is perhaps TRBD2 (6 bases). CDR3 length: 16 amino acids. V lost 3 bases and J 1 base, leaving 13 bases between the germline ends. Germline CDR1 SGHDN, CDR2 FVKESK. The CDR3 bases are TGTGCCAGCAGCCAGGGACTTCGCGGCGCCAAAAACATTCAGTACTTC. Protein: CASSQGLRGAKNIQYF.

In this sample, this clonotype turned up many times. J is TRBJ2-6 and V is TRBV7-2, with 7 bases that match TRBD1. The CDR3 length is 15 residues. V lost 3 bases and J lost 2; bases outside the gene matches: 1. Germline CDR1 and CDR2: SGHTA and FQGNSA. CDR3 coding DNA: TGTGCCAGCAGCTTGGGGACAGCTGGGGCCAACGTCCTGACTTTC. Translating it yields CASSLGTAGANVLTF.

This clonotype has ten or more counts. This chain uses TRBV27 with TRBJ2-7; 8 bases match TRBD2. The germline gives CDR1 MNHEY, CDR2 SMNVEV (reference sequence). V was clipped by 7 bases and J by 6 bases; unmatched bases: 14. This CDR3 is built from 15 residues. The CDR3 coding sequence is TGTGCCAGCAAAGGCTTGGGACTAGGGGTAGCCGAGCAGTACTTC. This gives the protein CASKGLGLGVAEQYF.

This clonotype was detected ten times or more. The V and J genes are TRBV6-4 and TRBJ1-1; no reliable D call. The germline V and J ends were trimmed by 4 bases and 1 base, with 10 bases remaining between them. CDR3 length equals 14 residues. The germline CDR1 and CDR2 sequences are MRHNA and SNTAGT. The CDR3 loop reads CASSASPGNTEAFF. For the CDR3, the DNA is TGTGCCAGCAGTGCCTCTCCGGGGAACACTGAAGCTTTCTTT.

There are many counts of this clonotype. The chain employs TRBV5-1 and TRBJ2-5; no reliable D call. The V end lost 6 bases, the J end lost 0 bases, and 3 bases lay between the germline ends. There are 11 residues in the CDR3. From germline, CDR1 is SGHRS and CDR2 YFSETQ. This CDR3 reads CASKYQETQYF. CDR3 DNA: TGCGCCAGCAAGTACCAAGAGACCCAGTACTTC.

The table lists this clonotype with a few counts. The chain carries TRBV5-1 and TRBJ2-4; 7 bases agree with TRBD1. V was pared by 4 bases and J by 7 bases, with 2 bases of the junction left unmatched. This CDR3 has 12 amino acids. The germline gives CDR1 SGHRS, CDR2 YFSETQ. This CDR3 reads CASSVTGNIQYF. The CDR3 DNA reads TGCGCCAGCAGCGTGACAGGGAACATTCAGTACTTC. Full variable domain (rest looked up from reference TRBV5-1 and TRBJ2-4): KAGVTQTPRYLIKTRGQQVTLSCSPISGHRSVSWYQQTPGQGLQFLFEYFSETQRNKGNFPGRFSGRQFSNSRSEMNVSTLELGDSALYLCASSVTGNIQYFGAGTRLSVL.